The T cell receptor beta chain under discussion was sequenced for a study of early T cells in non-severe SARS-CoV-2 infection. Overall study findings and caveats: VDJdb matching, biased toward anti-spike CD8 responses, missed private and CD4 specificities.

Relative to its sample, this clonotype is medium-sized. The antigen remains unidentified. The TCR library protocol was used to attach unique molecular identifiers. These identifiers were attached to individual cDNA molecules. One entry per CDR3 protein, called by TCRdb with MiXCR from the 5' RACE reads. This sample carries roughly 17,000 distinct CDR3 sequences, approximately 4.8% of them seen once, and the ten largest clones take 6.5% to 8.5%. The trim removed 3 bases at V and 0 bases at J, leaving 4 bases unmatched. Germline V gene lookup returns CDR1 SNHLY and CDR2 FYNNEI. The CDR3 is 16 residues long.

The chain recombines TRBV2 with TRBJ2-5; 10 nucleotides align to TRBD1. The sequencing sample was made of whole blood. This receptor was identified in an adult who was a healthcare worker with PCR-confirmed SARS-CoV-2 infection or an uninfected control (not recorded which). The CDR3 DNA follows: TGTGCCAGCAGTGATGAAGGGACAGGGGACCAAGAGACCCAGTACTTC. Protein product: CASSDEGTGDQETQYF.